Presented here are 13 T cell receptor beta chains from one specimen sequenced in a study of cytomegalovirus exposure and HLA in healthy donors. The primer mix had 60 Vbeta and 13 Jbeta primers. Generated by immunoSEQ multiplex PCR, the TCRdb table keeps only in-frame clones and is missing some. Here the sample spans roughly 100,000 clones, around 63% being singletons. Sequencing used PBMCs. These receptors all stem from a human donor in good health.

J is TRBJ1-1 and V is TRBV28, with D unresolved. CDR1 and CDR2 from the germline V gene are MDHEN and SYDVKM. V was shortened by 1 base and J by 7 bases, with 13 bases between the two germline ends. The CDR3 has 14 amino acids. The CDR3 reads CASSLYAPQIEAFF. The CDR3 bases are TGTGCCAGCAGTTTATATGCCCCACAGATTGAAGCTTTCTTT.

This clone turned up a few times. This rearrangement joins TRBV28 to TRBJ2-7, with 9 bases identical to TRBD1. With V trimmed by 1 base and J by 4 bases, 2 bases remained unmatched. The CDR3 runs to 14 residues. Germline CDR1 reads MDHEN; CDR2 reads SYDVKM. CDR3 in DNA: TGTGCCAGCAGTTTATACGGGACAGGGTACGAGCAGTACTTC. Protein sequence: CASSLYGTGYEQYF.

The rearrangement links TRBV27 to TRBJ2-5, with 12 nucleotides matching TRBD2. The ends lost 8 bases at V and 9 bases at J; junction bases unmatched: 13. CDR1 and CDR2 (germline): MNHEY, SMNVEV (reference sequence). This CDR3 comprises 15 residues. The CDR3 coding sequence is TGTGCCAGCCGGGGTCTAGCGGGAGGGGTTGGGGCCCAGTACTTC. This encodes CASRGLAGGVGAQYF.

This chain links TRBV30 with TRBJ1-1; 7 nucleotides agree with TRBD1. Trimming removed 1 base from V and 5 bases from J; junction bases left unmatched: 1. The CDR3 is 12 amino acids. Germline lookup yields CDR1 GTSNPN and CDR2 SVGIG (reference sequence). CDR3 amino acids: CAWSATGTEAFF. Written as DNA, the CDR3 is TGTGCCTGGAGTGCGACAGGGACTGAAGCTTTCTTT.

The rearrangement uses TRBV6-1 and TRBJ2-2; 10 bases agree with TRBD1. This CDR3 spans 14 amino acids. Trimming took 6 bases from V and 4 from J; bases not matched to a gene: 2. CDR1 MNHNS and CDR2 SASEGT come from the germline V gene. The CDR3 reads CASRRTGGTGELFF. CDR3 DNA sequence: TGTGCCAGCAGGAGGACAGGGGGCACCGGGGAGCTGTTTTTT.

The chain employs TRBV7-9 and TRBJ2-2; D is unresolved. The CDR3 is 13 amino acids. The germline V gene encodes CDR1 SEHNR and CDR2 FQNEAQ (reference sequence). V was shortened by 5 bases and J by 7 bases, with 11 bases between the two germline ends. The CDR3 sequence: CASSPPTRGELFF. The DNA of the CDR3 is TGTGCCAGCAGCCCCCCTACTCGCGGGGAGCTGTTTTTT.

The chain uses TRBV5-1 and TRBJ2-7, with TRBD2 as a possible D gene (6 bases). Germline CDR1 and CDR2: SGHRS and YFSETQ. The CDR3 sequence is 14 residues long. V dropped 1 base and J dropped 2 bases, with 10 bases sitting between them. The CDR3 sequence is CASSLSAGTYEQYF. The CDR3 bases are TGCGCCAGCAGCTTGAGCGCGGGGACCTACGAGCAGTACTTC. The full variable domain, its missing parts supplied by reference TRBV5-1 and TRBJ2-7, is KAGVTQTPRYLIKTRGQQVTLSCSPISGHRSVSWYQQTPGQGLQFLFEYFSETQRNKGNFPGRFSGRQFSNSRSEMNVSTLELGDSALYLCASSLSAGTYEQYFGPGTRLTVT.

This clone occurred a few times. This chain uses TRBV30 with TRBJ2-7; TRBD1 might be the D (5 bases). The CDR3 is 14 residues long. CDR1 and CDR2 from the germline V gene are GTSNPN and SVGIG (reference sequence). Trimming took 3 bases from V and 6 from J, leaving 18 bases between them. The CDR3 DNA follows: TGTGCCTGGAGCGGGTCAGGGTGGATCACCGAGCAGTACTTC. This translates into CAWSGSGWITEQYF.

This clone was found a few times. The V and J genes are TRBV11-1 and TRBJ2-5; weak D call: TRBD2 (7 bases). The CDR3 is 14 residues long. The germline V gene encodes CDR1 SGHAT and CDR2 FQDESV (reference sequence). V was trimmed by 1 base and J by 4 bases, leaving 10 bases between them. CDR3 region: CASSLGRGGETQYF. CDR3 coding DNA: TGTGCCAGCAGCTTAGGGAGGGGGGGAGAGACCCAGTACTTC.

CDR3 nucleotides: TGTGCCAGCAGCTACCACCATAGCTCCTTCCAAGAGACCCAGTACTTC. It is translated as CASSYHHSSFQETQYF. The chain recombines TRBV11-2 with TRBJ2-5; D is unclear. CDR1 and CDR2 (germline): SGHAT, FQNNGV. CDR3 length equals 16 residues. Trimming pared 4 bases from V and 1 base from J, leaving 16 bases between.

The genes are TRBV5-1 and TRBJ2-2, with TRBD1 as a possible D gene (6 bases). V dropped 1 base and J dropped 7 bases, with 11 bases sitting between them. CDR3 length: 14 residues. Per the germline V gene, CDR1 is SGHRS and CDR2 is YFSETQ. DNA for the CDR3: TGCGCCAGCAGCTTGCCAGGGGCGGGCGGGGAGCTGTTTTTT. Translating it yields CASSLPGAGGELFF.

CDR3 protein: CASSFNPPGSSGSETQYF. The CDR3 DNA sequence: TGTGCCAGCAGTTTTAACCCTCCAGGGTCTAGCGGGAGTGAGACCCAGTACTTC. This sequence joins TRBV27 and TRBJ2-5, with 10 bases identical to TRBD2. Germline CDR1 is MNHEY and CDR2 is SMNVEV (reference sequence). CDR3 length: 18 residues. With V trimmed by 3 bases and J by 5 bases, 15 bases remained unmatched.

The CDR3, as DNA: TGTGCCAGCAGGGGGACAGGGAGTCAGCCCCAGCATTTT. It translates to CASRGTGSQPQHF. The chain uses TRBV6-1 and TRBJ1-5, with 9 bases matching TRBD1. The junction had 3 bases not matched to a gene; V was cut back by 6 bases and J by 6 bases. CDR1 MNHNS and CDR2 SASEGT come from the germline V gene. This CDR3 region has 13 residues.